This entry lists 26 T cell receptor beta chains sequenced from one sample in a study of shared clonotypes between healthy human individuals. TCRdb keeps only in-frame clones here, not all; method: immunoSEQ multiplex PCR. The table has 2 million to 3 million clones, under 95% seen once. Sequencing was carried out using naive CD4+ T cells from PBMCs. As for subset: CD45RA+ positively selected. These receptors were collected from a man aged 18-30 years in good health. Some clones in this sample may be carry-over from other donors' samples.

The chain recombines TRBV7-2 with TRBJ2-7, with D possibly being TRBD1 or TRBD2 (5 bases each). The germline gives CDR1 SGHTA, CDR2 FQGNSA. V lost 5 bases, J lost 3 bases, and 17 bases lay in between. CDR3 size: 15 residues. The CDR3 region is CASSAQGGRNYEQYF. CDR3 bases: TGTGCCAGCAGCGCTCAGGGTGGGAGAAACTACGAGCAGTACTTC.

V gene TRBV28 combines with J gene TRBJ2-3; D perhaps matches TRBD1 (5 bases). The V gene lost 4 bases and the J gene lost 3 bases, with 11 bases spanning the gap. The germline V gene has CDR1 MDHEN and CDR2 SYDVKM. The CDR3 consists of 14 residues. The CDR3 DNA follows: TGTGCCAGCAGTTCGCGAAAGGGGACAGATACGCAGTATTTT. Its protein product is CASSSRKGTDTQYF.

The rearrangement joins TRBV28 to TRBJ2-3; 8 bases are a match to TRBD1. Germline V gene data show CDR1 as MDHEN and CDR2 as SYDVKM. Trimming took 5 bases from V and 3 from J; bases not matched to a gene: 7. This CDR3 is 15 amino acids long. As DNA, the CDR3 is TGTGCCAGCAGTCCGGACAGGGCCAAAACAGATACGCAGTATTTT. Encoded protein: CASSPDRAKTDTQYF.

J is TRBJ1-1 and V is TRBV27; no definite D call. Trimming shortened V by 8 bases and J by 1 base, and 20 bases separated the two germline ends. The CDR3 consists of 16 residues. CDR1 and CDR2 (germline): MNHEY, SMNVEV (reference sequence). Here the CDR3 reads CASCSLASTANTEAFF. CDR3 bases: TGTGCCAGCTGCTCGCTGGCAAGTACAGCGAACACTGAAGCTTTCTTT.

The chain has TRBV28 and TRBJ2-6; D possibly corresponds to TRBD1 (6 bases). Trimming removed 6 bases at V and 4 bases at J, with 28 bases between. The CDR3 sequence is 20 residues long. Germline V gene sequence: CDR1 MDHEN, CDR2 SYDVKM. The CDR3 bases are TGTGCCAGCAGCGGACTCGGCCTTCTGACGACGGGGACAGGGGCCAACGTCCTGACTTTC. Translation gives CASSGLGLLTTGTGANVLTF.

This rearrangement joins TRBV19 to TRBJ1-1; D unresolved. V was clipped by 8 bases and J by 2 bases, with 15 bases between them. CDR3 size: 14 residues. CDR1 and CDR2 from the germline V gene are LNHDA and SQIVND (reference sequence). The CDR3: CASGRQAQNTEAFF. The DNA for the CDR3 is TGTGCCAGTGGAAGGCAGGCCCAAAACACTGAAGCTTTCTTT.

The chain couples TRBV7-2 to TRBJ1-2; D is uncertain. Trimming took 5 bases from V and 5 from J, leaving 21 bases between them. The V gene's germline CDR1 is SGHTA and CDR2 FQGNSA. This CDR3 has 16 amino acids. The DNA for the CDR3 is TGTGCCAGCAGCCCCCAACCTCCGTGGTCGTCATATGGCTACACCTTC. This gives the protein CASSPQPPWSSYGYTF.

The chain employs TRBV11-2 and TRBJ2-1, with D unclear. Germline CDR1 reads SGHAT; CDR2 reads FQNNGV. The V gene lost 5 bases and the J gene lost 0 bases, with 14 bases spanning the gap. The length of the CDR3 is 16 residues. The CDR3 DNA follows: TGTGCCAGCAGCATACGAGGAGACAACTCCTACAATGAGCAGTTCTTC. It is translated as CASSIRGDNSYNEQFF.

This clone came up once. The CDR3 loop reads CASTNQGTGDGYTF. CDR3 coding DNA: TGTGCCAGCACCAATCAGGGGACAGGGGATGGCTACACCTTC. The chain joins TRBV6-6 to TRBJ1-2; 10 bases fit TRBD1. The CDR3 has 14 residues. Germline V lookup: CDR1 MNHNY, CDR2 SVGAGI (reference sequence). The junction had 8 bases not matched to a gene; V was cut back by 7 bases and J by 6 bases.

CDR3 region: CASSLGPTGGYTF. DNA of the CDR3: TGCGCCAGCAGCTTGGGCCCTACGGGCGGCTACACCTTC. This chain uses TRBV5-1 with TRBJ1-2; D unclear. Trimming stripped 0 bases from V and 8 bases from J, with 11 bases between. The germline CDR1 and CDR2 sequences are SGHRS and YFSETQ. The CDR3 contains 13 residues.

This rearrangement joins TRBV4-3 to TRBJ1-5, with 10 positions matching TRBD1. The CDR3 is made up of 17 amino acids. V lost 0 bases, J lost 7 bases, and 9 bases stayed unmatched. Germline CDR1 and CDR2: LGHNA and YSLEER. This CDR3 is CASSQDIGTGVKQPQHF. As DNA, the CDR3 is TGCGCCAGCAGCCAAGATATCGGGACAGGGGTGAAGCAGCCCCAGCATTTT.

This chain connects TRBV2 to TRBJ2-5, with 10 positions matching TRBD2. The germline V gene encodes CDR1 SNHLY and CDR2 FYNNEI. The CDR3 runs 19 residues. The trim removed 10 bases at V and 5 bases at J, leaving 25 bases unmatched. The chain's CDR3 is CATPPPPAQREGRRETQYF. The DNA for the CDR3 is TGTGCCACCCCACCGCCGCCGGCCCAGCGGGAGGGCCGAAGGGAGACCCAGTACTTC.

V is TRBV4-3 and J is TRBJ2-3, with D unclear. Germline CDR1 is LGHNA and CDR2 is YSLEER. The CDR3 contains 15 residues. Trimming shortened V by 1 base and J by 2 bases, and 10 bases separated the two germline ends. CDR3 in amino acids: CASSQVTLTTDTQYF. DNA of the CDR3: TGCGCCAGCAGCCAAGTAACACTTACCACAGATACGCAGTATTTT.

The rearrangement uses TRBV7-3 and TRBJ1-1; D gene unclear. The CDR3 consists of 16 residues. With 1 base removed from V and 0 bases from J, the gap between germline ends came to 12 bases. From germline, CDR1 is SGHTA and CDR2 FQGTGA. CDR3 loop: CASSLRAGRMNTEAFF. In nucleotides, the CDR3 is TGTGCCAGCAGCTTAAGGGCCGGGAGGATGAACACTGAAGCTTTCTTT.

A single count supports this clone. The genes are TRBV27 and TRBJ2-7, with D perhaps TRBD1 (6 bases). V was pared by 5 bases and J by 2 bases, with 16 bases between. Germline CDR1 reads MNHEY; CDR2 reads SMNVEV (reference sequence). This CDR3 spans 15 amino acids. CDR3 sequence (DNA): TGTGCCAGCAGTCGCCCGGGACAACTAGCCTACGAGCAGTACTTC. Its protein is CASSRPGQLAYEQYF.

The chain has TRBV10-2 and TRBJ2-3, with 10 positions matching TRBD1. Germline V gives CDR1 WSHSY, CDR2 SAAADI. The CDR3 consists of 13 residues. The V gene end was trimmed by 10 bases and the J gene end by 6 bases; junction bases not matched to a gene: 7. This CDR3 reads CAIETGGVDTQYF. The DNA for the CDR3 is TGCGCCATCGAGACAGGGGGCGTCGATACGCAGTATTTT.

V is TRBV28 and J is TRBJ1-4; D ambiguous. Trimming cost V 2 bases and J 3 bases, with 13 bases left between them. Germline V CDR1 and CDR2: MDHEN, SYDVKM. The CDR3 has 16 amino acids. In DNA form, the CDR3 reads TGTGCCAGCAGTTTAAATCTTCCAGGTTCTAATGAAAAACTGTTTTTT. This translates into CASSLNLPGSNEKLFF.

V is TRBV7-9 and J is TRBJ2-7, with D maybe TRBD2 (5 bases). Trimming pared 3 bases from V and 3 bases from J, leaving 18 bases between. Germline V lookup: CDR1 SEHNR, CDR2 FQNEAQ (reference sequence). This CDR3 region has 16 residues. CDR3 DNA: TGTGCCAGCAGCTTTCGGATCGGTCCAGGAGGCTACGAGCAGTACTTC. As protein: CASSFRIGPGGYEQYF. The whole variable domain, remainder taken from reference TRBV7-9 and TRBJ2-7, is DTGVSQNPRHKITKRGQNVTFRCDPISEHNRLYWYRQTLGQGPEFLTYFQNEAQLEKSRLLSDRFSAERPKGSFSTLEIQRTEQGDSAMYLCASSFRIGPGGYEQYFGPGTRLTVT.

The chain employs TRBV25-1 and TRBJ2-3; D gene uncertain. The CDR3 is 14 amino acids. Germline CDR1 and CDR2: MGHDK and SYGVNS. Trimming took 1 base from V and 2 from J, leaving 7 bases between them. CDR3 in amino acids: CASSESRYTDTQYF. The CDR3 nucleotides are TGTGCCAGCAGTGAATCTCGCTACACAGATACGCAGTATTTT. Using reference TRBV25-1 and TRBJ2-3 for the parts outside the CDR3, the full variable domain is EADIYQTPRYLVIGTGKKITLECSQTMGHDKMYWYQQDPGMELHLIHYSYGVNSTEKGDLSSESTVSRIRTEHFPLTLESARPSHTSQYLCASSESRYTDTQYFGPGTRLTVL.

This sequence joins TRBV9 and TRBJ2-2; D remains unclear. The CDR3 runs 15 residues. Germline V CDR1 and CDR2: SGDLS, YYNGEE. V lost 4 bases and J 0 bases, leaving 10 bases between the germline ends. The DNA for the CDR3 is TGTGCCAGCAGCCTTTCCGGCACGAACACCGGGGAGCTGTTTTTT. Its protein is CASSLSGTNTGELFF. The full variable domain, its missing parts supplied by reference TRBV9 and TRBJ2-2, is DSGVTQTPKHLITATGQRVTLRCSPRSGDLSVYWYQQSLDQGLQFLIQYYNGEERAKGNILERFSAQQFPDLHSELNLSSLELGDSALYFCASSLSGTNTGELFFGEGSRLTVL.

The rearrangement uses TRBV5-1 and TRBJ2-7; D possibly corresponds to TRBD1 (5 bases). The V gene lost 0 bases and the J gene lost 3 bases, with 10 bases spanning the gap. CDR1 is SGHRS and CDR2 is YFSETQ in the germline V gene. The CDR3 is made up of 14 amino acids. CDR3 protein: CASSLAWQGYEQYF. The CDR3 nucleotides are TGCGCCAGCAGCTTGGCGTGGCAGGGCTACGAGCAGTACTTC.

Only one count was recorded for this clone. The V and J genes are TRBV10-3 and TRBJ2-7; 8 bases agree with TRBD1. Germline loops: CDR1 ENHRY, CDR2 SYGVKD. The CDR3 is made up of 14 amino acids. V lost 7 bases, J lost 3 bases, and 8 bases stayed unmatched. CDR3 amino acids: CAINSGTGFYEQYF. The CDR3 coding sequence is TGTGCCATCAATTCCGGGACAGGCTTCTACGAGCAGTACTTC.

The chain links TRBV28 to TRBJ2-1; 10 bases are shared with TRBD2. Trimming took 3 bases from V and 10 from J; bases not matched to a gene: 9. In germline, CDR1 is MDHEN, CDR2 SYDVKM. The CDR3 runs to 15 residues. CDR3 in amino acids: CASSFGTSVLGEQFF. The CDR3 nucleotides are TGTGCCAGCAGTTTCGGGACTAGCGTCCTCGGGGAGCAGTTCTTC.

The rearrangement links TRBV21-1 to TRBJ2-1; the table's D gene call, TRBD2, was not cross checked with the DNA. TRBV21-1 is a recognized pseudogene. The CDR3 extends over 16 amino acids. The CDR3 loop reads CASSNRGSASYNEQFF. In nucleotides, the CDR3 is TGTGCCAGCAGCAACCGTGGGAGCGCGTCCTACAATGAGCAGTTCTTC.

The chain carries TRBV15 and TRBJ2-7, with TRBD1 identical over 7 bases. V dropped 2 bases and J dropped 2; count of bases not matched to a gene: 3. CDR1 is LNHNV, CDR2 YYDKDF, per germline (reference sequence). The CDR3 contains 14 residues. The CDR3 coding sequence is TGTGCCACCAGCAGAAGAACAGGGGCCTACGAGCAGTACTTC. Translated: CATSRRTGAYEQYF.

V and J are TRBV6-6 and TRBJ2-7; D not resolved. The ends were cut back, 0 bases at V and 9 bases at J, with 18 bases in the middle. Per germline, CDR1 MNHNY and CDR2 SVGAGI (reference sequence). The CDR3 is made up of 15 amino acids. This CDR3 is CASSYSERTVSGQYF. The CDR3 region has the DNA TGTGCCAGCAGTTACTCGGAACGGACGGTGTCGGGGCAGTACTTC.